The present T cell receptor (beta chain) was sequenced within a study of blood T cell repertoires in COVID-19. Sequencing was performed with immunoSEQ multiplex PCR; in TCRdb, only in-frame clones are kept and a portion is missing. The sample shows fewer than 20,000 clones, approximately 91% of them seen only once. V was clipped by 2 bases and J by 1 base, with 6 bases between them. This CDR3 region has 13 residues. Germline assignment: CDR1 MNHEY and CDR2 SVGAGI. Details on this clone: Different DNA sequences within this sample yield the same CDR3.

The genes are TRBV6-5 and TRBJ2-7, with a tentative D call TRBD1 (5 bases). Sequencing was done on a sample of peripheral blood. The clonotype originates from a man between 35 and 55 years old with active COVID-19. CDR3 region: CASSYDSSYEQYF. The DNA for the CDR3 is TGTGCCAGCAGTTACGACAGTTCCTACGAGCAGTACTTC.